A selection of T cell receptor beta chains follows, all from one sample in a study of blood T cell repertoires in COVID-19. Data came from immunoSEQ multiplex PCR; TCRdb stores just in-frame clones and leaves some out. The sample lists about 120,000 clones, more than 80% seen once, with 25% to 30% in the top ten. The sequencing input was peripheral blood. Receptor source: a man aged 70 or older with active or convalescent COVID-19. CDR3s include the opening cysteine and the closing phenylalanine or tryptophan. A D gene is named only where the DNA matches it firmly. A clone size is listed for some rows: how often the clone was seen (once, few, many), or a class if it is expanded.

>TRBJ2-2|NA|TRBD2|TRBV10-3
TGTGCCATCAGTGCAGCTAGCGGGAGGGCCCCTTTGGGGGAGCTGTTTTTT
CAISAASGRAPLGELFF
>TRBJ1-1|NA|NA|TRBV29-1
TGCAGCGTTGGCCGCGGGACTGAAGCTTTCTTT
CSVGRGTEAFF
>TRBJ2-5|NA|NA|TRBV5-1
TGCGCCAGCAGCTTAGGGGGAAGTATCGGGGTGGGAGAGACCCAGTACTTC
CASSLGGSIGVGETQYF
>TRBJ1-6|NA|NA|TRBV10-3
TGTGCCATCAGTGAGTCCGGGAATTCACCCCTCCACTTT
CAISESGNSPLHF
>TRBJ2-7|NA|TRBD1|TRBV6-4
TGTGCCAGCTCCGACAGGGGGCATTTCTACGAGCAGTACTTC
CASSDRGHFYEQYF
>TRBJ2-1|NA|TRBD2|TRBV7-2
TGTGCCAGCAGCTTCAATACGGGTAGCGGGAGGGCCAAGGAGCAGTTCTTC
CASSFNTGSGRAKEQFF
>TRBJ1-1|NA|NA|TRBV6-5
TGTGCCAGCAGTTACGAGTACAGGAACACTGAAGCTTTCTTT
CASSYEYRNTEAFF
>TRBJ1-6|NA|NA|TRBV18
TGTGCCAGCTCACCCCGGGAACAAACGTCACCCCTCCACTTT
CASSPREQTSPLHF
>TRBJ2-3|once|NA|TRBV20-1
TGCAGTGCGGAGGTCACAGATACGCAGTATTTT
CSAEVTDTQYF
>TRBJ1-1|NA|TRBD1|TRBV9
TGTGCCAGCAGCGCCGGACAGGGGCACACTGAAGCTTTCTTT
CASSAGQGHTEAFF
>TRBJ2-3|NA|NA|TRBV2
TGTGCTTGGGACACCGAACCTAGCACAGATACGCAGTATTTT
CAWDTEPSTDTQYF
>TRBJ1-5|NA|TRBD1|TRBV6-5
TGTGCCAGCAGGGGGACAGGATCCAATCAGCCCCAGCATTTT
CASRGTGSNQPQHF
>TRBJ2-7|NA|TRBD1|TRBV19
TGTGCCAGTAGTATTCGGGACAGGTTGTACGAGCAGTACTTC
CASSIRDRLYEQYF
>TRBJ2-7|NA|TRBD2|TRBV7-8
TGTGCCAGCTCCAAGGGGGTAAGCGGGAGGACCGGCGAGCAGTACTTC
CASSKGVSGRTGEQYF
>TRBJ1-4|NA|NA|TRBV4-2
TGTGCCAGCAGCCAAGCAGTGGCAACTAATGAAAAACTGTTTTTT
CASSQAVATNEKLFF
>TRBJ2-5|once|TRBD2|TRBV11-3
TGTGCCAGCAGCTTATCTAGCGGGGAGACCCAGTACTTC
CASSLSSGETQYF
>TRBJ2-7|NA|NA|TRBV7-2
TGTGCCAGCAGCACGGGCAGCGGGCTATCCTACGAGCAGTACTTC
CASSTGSGLSYEQYF
>TRBJ2-1|NA|TRBD2|TRBV27
TGTGCCAGCAGTTTGACGAGGACTAGTTATGAGCAGTTCTTC
CASSLTRTSYEQFF
>TRBJ2-7|NA|NA|TRBV9
TGTGCCAGCAGCGTAGAGGCAGGGTATAATTCCAACGAGCAGTACTTC
CASSVEAGYNSNEQYF
>TRBJ2-3|NA|NA|TRBV18
TGTGCCAGCTCACCACCGACCCGCGGTGGGGATACGCAGTATTTT
CASSPPTRGGDTQYF
>TRBJ1-1|few|NA|TRBV28
TGTGCCAGCACCGTTCAGGGCACATTTGAAGCTTTCTTT
CASTVQGTFEAFF
>TRBJ1-5|NA|TRBD1|TRBV6-2/TRBV6-3
TGTGCCAGCAGTTACCCCGGACAGGGGGCCAAGGCCCAGCCCCAGCATTTT
CASSYPGQGAKAQPQHF
>TRBJ2-3|NA|TRBD2|TRBV2
TGTGCCAGCAGGGGCGGGAGAGGGACAGATACGCAGTATTTT
CASRGGRGTDTQYF
>TRBJ1-2|NA|TRBD1|TRBV30
TGTGCCTGGAGTGTCTTAGGGACAGGGGGGTCTGGCTACACCTTC
CAWSVLGTGGSGYTF
>TRBJ1-4|NA|TRBD1|TRBV5-8
TGTGCCAGCAGATCTCGGACAGGACCCGAAAAACTGTTTTTT
CASRSRTGPEKLFF
>TRBJ1-5|NA|NA|TRBV28
TGTGCCAGCAGCCCTGCAGACACCCGGCCCTTCAATCAGCCCCAGCATTTT
CASSPADTRPFNQPQHF
>TRBJ2-7|NA|TRBD2|TRBV13
TGCGCCCGCAGGGCCGGGGGGGGGTTAACCTACGAGCAGTACTTC
CARRAGGGLTYEQYF
>TRBJ2-2|few|TRBD1|TRBV9
TGTGCCAGCAGCGCCCGGGACAGGGGGCTGGCCGGGGAGCTGTTTTTT
CASSARDRGLAGELFF
>TRBJ1-4|NA|NA|TRBV3-1/TRBV3-2
TGTGCCAGCAGCCAAGCGGGGGGGCGAGGAGAAAAACTGTTTTTT
CASSQAGGRGEKLFF
>TRBJ2-7|once|NA|TRBV5-8
TGTGCCAGCCAGGTTTCCCCTTTTCGGTACGAGCAGTACTTC
CASQVSPFRYEQYF
>TRBJ2-3|NA|TRBD1|TRBV6-5
TGTGCCAGCAGTTATGCGGGGGACAGGGTTACAGATACGCAGTATTTT
CASSYAGDRVTDTQYF
>TRBJ1-1|NA|TRBD1|TRBV19
TGTGCCAGTAGTACTGGACAGGGAGAAGCTTTCTTT
CASSTGQGEAFF
>TRBJ2-3|NA|NA|TRBV7-2
TGTGCCAGCAGCTTAGAACTCGGGGGCACAGATACGCAGTATTTT
CASSLELGGTDTQYF
>TRBJ2-3|NA|NA|TRBV5-1
TGCGCCAGCAGCTTGGGGTCCGGGGTTGCGGATACGCAGTATTTT
CASSLGSGVADTQYF
>TRBJ2-3|NA|NA|TRBV9
TGTGCCGTGAAAGGGGCCGGATACACAGATACGCAGTATTTT
CAVKGAGYTDTQYF
>TRBJ2-1|NA|NA|TRBV12-3/TRBV12-4
TGTGCCAGCAGCCGGGACTTATTACGTGAGCAGTTCTTC
CASSRDLLREQFF
>TRBJ1-2|NA|NA|TRBV19
TGTGCCAGTAGTATCTTGGATAACAGGGACCTCAGCTACACCTTC
CASSILDNRDLSYTF
>TRBJ2-7|NA|TRBD2|TRBV10-3
TGTGCCACGCACCGCGGGGGGGGCGAGGACGAGCAGTACTTC
CATHRGGGEDEQYF
>TRBJ1-1|NA|NA|TRBV7-2
TGTGCCAGCAGCTCGAACCACGAGGGACTACTGGAAGCTTTCTTT
CASSSNHEGLLEAFF
>TRBJ1-1|few|NA|TRBV13
TGTGCCAGCAGCTCCGAGAGGGACACTGAAGCTTTCTTT
CASSSERDTEAFF
>TRBJ2-7|NA|TRBD2|TRBV19
TGTGCCAGTAGTAGGCGACTAGCGGACTCCTACGAGCAGTACTTC
CASSRRLADSYEQYF
>TRBJ2-5|NA|NA|TRBV7-6
TGTGCCAGCAGCTCCCAGGCGTACCAAGAGACCCAGTACTTC
CASSSQAYQETQYF
>TRBJ2-3|NA|TRBD2|TRBV3-1/TRBV3-2
TGTGCCAGCAGCGAAACTAGCGGGAGCACAGATACGCAGTATTTT
CASSETSGSTDTQYF
>TRBJ2-1|NA|TRBD2|TRBV19
TGTGCCAGTAGTCGGGTTTGGGATGGTAGCGGGATTTACAATGAGCAGTTCTTC
CASSRVWDGSGIYNEQFF
>TRBJ1-6|NA|NA|TRBV28
TGTGCCAGCAGTTTGCCCCGGGGAGGACCGAATAATTCACCCCTCCACTTT
CASSLPRGGPNNSPLHF
>TRBJ2-3|NA|TRBD1|TRBV24-1
TGTGCCACTCAAGGGACAGGGGCAGATACGCAGTATTTT
CATQGTGADTQYF
>TRBJ2-2|few|NA|TRBV28
TGTGCCAGCAGCCCTGGGGGGGCGATGAACACCGGGGAGCTGTTTTTT
CASSPGGAMNTGELFF
>TRBJ2-7|NA|TRBD2|TRBV29-1
TGCAGCGTGGGGGGGGACGAGGCGTACGAGCAGTACTTC
CSVGGDEAYEQYF
>TRBJ1-4|NA|NA|TRBV6-5
TGTGCCAGCGCGCGGGCTTCTAATGAAAAACTGTTTTTT
CASARASNEKLFF